Reported below is one TCR beta chain. What it binds is not known. This sample is part of a study of OX40 agonist ivuxolimab in advanced cancers. About the study: Head and neck, renal cell, melanoma or hepatocellular carcinoma were the cancers that dose-escalation patients had. Prior checkpoint blockade (anti-PD-1, anti-PD-L1 or anti-CTLA-4) was permitted; approximately 44% had it. Points from the study as a whole: On average, CD8+ T cells had more expanded clones than CD4+. A proportion of nonresponders additionally exhibited low normalized T-cell clonal expansion.

The V gene's germline CDR1 is LNHDA and CDR2 SQIVND (reference sequence). The ends were cut back, 6 bases at V and 0 bases at J, with 3 bases in the middle. This CDR3 is built from 13 residues. Profiling relied on immunoSEQ multiplex PCR, and the TCRdb table lists in-frame clones only, not all of them. The repertoire holds approximately 97,000 clones, with 86% as singletons. This receptor was obtained from an adult with an advanced solid tumor such as melanoma, head and neck, liver or kidney cancer. Material: CD4+ or CD8+ T cells sorted from blood, obtained in a trial of the OX40 agonist ivuxolimab. The V call is TRBV19, the J call TRBJ2-6; unclear D gene. The CDR3 reads CASRYSGANVLTF. The CDR3 DNA reads as TGTGCCAGTAGGTACTCTGGGGCCAACGTCCTGACTTTC.